This entry concerns a single TCR beta chain. Antigen: not known. The source of the sample is a study of post-analysis software for immune sequencing data. Points from the study as a whole: In patients, TRBV5-6, TRBV5-1 and TRBV20-1 belonged to five or six TRBV segments found more frequently than in controls. Significantly lower normalized Chao1 diversity was found in patients with multiple sclerosis relative to controls. Batch-matched samples strongly co-clustered by F measure.

Trimming took 0 bases from V and 4 from J, leaving 12 bases between them. This CDR3 comprises 15 residues. Germline V gene data show CDR1 as ENHRY and CDR2 as SYGVKD. Unique-molecular-identifier-tagged TCR beta cDNA libraries were used. TCRdb reprocessed the PCR reads with MiXCR, giving one entry per CDR3 protein. The table has some 450,000 distinct CDR3 sequences, roughly 45% seen once. The sequenced sample consisted of blood. The source of this sequence is a girl between 10 and 17 years old with multiple sclerosis. The genes are TRBV10-3 and TRBJ1-1; perhaps TRBD1 as D (5 bases). This CDR3 is CAISESTGRSTEAFF. DNA for the CDR3: TGTGCCATCAGTGAGTCTACAGGTAGAAGCACTGAAGCTTTCTTT.